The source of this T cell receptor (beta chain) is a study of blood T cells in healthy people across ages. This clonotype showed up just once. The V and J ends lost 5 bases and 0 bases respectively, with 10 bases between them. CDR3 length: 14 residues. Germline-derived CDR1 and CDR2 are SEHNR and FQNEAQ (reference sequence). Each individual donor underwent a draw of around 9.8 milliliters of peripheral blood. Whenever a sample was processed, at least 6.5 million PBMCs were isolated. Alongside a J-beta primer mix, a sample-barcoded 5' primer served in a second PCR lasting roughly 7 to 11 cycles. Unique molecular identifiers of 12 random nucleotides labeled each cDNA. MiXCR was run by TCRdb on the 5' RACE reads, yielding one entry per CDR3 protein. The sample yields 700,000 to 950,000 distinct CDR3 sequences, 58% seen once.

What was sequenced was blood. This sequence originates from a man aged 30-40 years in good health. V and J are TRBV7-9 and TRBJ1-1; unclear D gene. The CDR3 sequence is CASSPRNMNTEAFF. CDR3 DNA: TGTGCCAGCAGCCCACGGAACATGAACACTGAAGCTTTCTTT.